Listed below are T cell receptor beta chains from one sample, sequenced in a study of T cell changes during pregnancy in multiple sclerosis. Sequencing used immunoSEQ multiplex PCR; TCRdb keeps in-frame clones, though not all of them. This sample yields 58,000 or so clones, of which less than 95% are seen a single time; 2% to 2.5% belongs to the top ten. The sample here was peripheral blood, taken in the first trimester of pregnancy. These receptor sequences come from a female donor in good health, enrolled as a control in a pregnancy study. Each CDR3 is given with its conserved first and last residue. The D gene is left open where the match is weak. Where a row states a size, it is once, few, many or the class of an expanded clone; other rows omit it.

. TRBJ1-1 TRBV7-6 TRBD1 TGTGCCAGCAGCTTGGGACAGGCCAGCACTGAAGCTTTCTTT CASSLGQASTEAFF
once TRBJ2-1 TRBV14 TRBD2 TGTGCCAGCAGGAATAGCGGGGGTAATGCGCAGTTCTTC CASRNSGGNAQFF
. TRBJ2-3 TRBV13 TRBD2 TGTGCCAGCAGCTGGGGGGGAGAGCGGGGGGGCCGATCAGATACGCAGTATTTT CASSWGGERGGRSDTQYF
. TRBJ1-5 TRBV5-3 TRBD1 TGTGCCAGAATCCTAGGTGGGGACAGGGATCAGCCCCAGCATTTT CARILGGDRDQPQHF
. TRBJ2-4 TRBV5-4 . TGTGCCAGCAGCTCGCGGGGGCCAGGAAAAAACATTCAGTACTTC CASSSRGPGKNIQYF
. TRBJ1-4 TRBV5-1 . TGCGCCAGCAGGCAGTCTAATGAAAAACTGTTTTTT CASRQSNEKLFF
. TRBJ1-2 TRBV19 TRBD1 TGTGCCAGTACCCCACCCCACAGGGGGGACTATGGCTACACCTTC CASTPPHRGDYGYTF
. TRBJ2-1 TRBV19 . TGTGCCAGTAGTATTGAGGTCTCCTATGAGCAGTTCTTC CASSIEVSYEQFF
. TRBJ1-2 TRBV30 TRBD1 TGTGCCTGGAGTAAGGGCAGGGGGCTGTATGGCTACACCTTC CAWSKGRGLYGYTF
. TRBJ2-5 TRBV5-1 . TGCGCCAGCAGCTCCCTAGGCCGGGTGGAAGAGACCCAGTACTTC CASSSLGRVEETQYF
once TRBJ2-7 TRBV9 TRBD1 TGTGCCAGCAGCGTAGCTACAGGGGCGGCCTACGAGCAGTACTTC CASSVATGAAYEQYF
. TRBJ1-1 TRBV5-1 TRBD1 TGCGCCAGCACCCGGACAGGGGCTAACACTGAAGCTTTCTTT CASTRTGANTEAFF
. TRBJ2-5 TRBV5-4 . TGTGCCAGCAGCTTGGTGGAGGTTCAAGAGACCCAGTACTTC CASSLVEVQETQYF
. TRBJ1-1 TRBV6-1 TRBD1 TGTGCCAGCAATAGAGACAGGGTCATAACTGAAGCTTTCTTT CASNRDRVITEAFF
. TRBJ1-6 TRBV11-2 . TGTGCCAGCAGCTTAGCAGGGTGGTGGAGAAGTTCACCCCTCCACTTT CASSLAGWWRSSPLHF
. TRBJ2-5 TRBV28 TRBD2 TGTGCCAGCACCCCTTATGCAGGGCGGGGGTCGAGGGAGACCCAGTACTTC CASTPYAGRGSRETQYF
. TRBJ2-3 TRBV29-1 . TGCAGCGTTGACAGGGAGGCCACAGATACGCAGTATTTT CSVDREATDTQYF
. TRBJ1-1 TRBV30 . TGTGCCTGGAAACCGGGACACGGGAACACTGAAGCTTTCTTT CAWKPGHGNTEAFF
. TRBJ1-2 TRBV15 TRBD1 TGTGCCACCAAACCAGGACAGGGCCGGGAAAATGGCTACACCTTC CATKPGQGRENGYTF
. TRBJ2-3 TRBV7-6 TRBD2 TGTGCCAGCAGTTGGACTAGCGGGGGTTACGATACGCAGTATTTT CASSWTSGGYDTQYF
. TRBJ2-7 TRBV6-1 TRBD2 TGTGCCAGCACCGCCGGGACTAGCGGCTACGAGCAGTACTTC CASTAGTSGYEQYF
. TRBJ2-2 TRBV7-8 . TGTGCCAGCAGCTTAGTGACCCCGGGGACCGGGGAGCTGTTTTTT CASSLVTPGTGELFF
. TRBJ1-2 TRBV7-9 . TGTGCCAGCAGCGCCGGGACGGGGGTTAGCTACACCTTC CASSAGTGVSYTF
. TRBJ2-1 TRBV7-2 TRBD2 TGTGCCAGCAGCCTTAGCGGGAGGTATGAGCAGTTCTTC CASSLSGRYEQFF
. TRBJ2-5 TRBV5-5 TRBD1 TGTGCCAGCAGTCCCGTTACAGGGGGCGCGGAGACCCAGTACTTC CASSPVTGGAETQYF
. TRBJ2-7 TRBV7-9 . TGTGCCAGCAGCTTGGGGGGGCCCCCCTACGAGCAGTACTTC CASSLGGPPYEQYF
. TRBJ2-7 TRBV7-2 . TGTGCCAGCAGCTCTGGGGGGAGCGAGCAGTACTTC CASSSGGSEQYF
. TRBJ2-2 TRBV9 . TGTGCCAGCAGCCCGACTAGTAGTGGCACCGGGGAGCTGTTTTTT CASSPTSSGTGELFF
. TRBJ2-1 TRBV7-2 TRBD2 TGTGCCAGCAGCTTAACGCTAGCGGGGAGTAATATGGATGAGCAGTTCTTC CASSLTLAGSNMDEQFF
. TRBJ2-5 TRBV4-2 . TGTGCCAGCAGCCAAGCCGTTCGGGAGACCCAGTACTTC CASSQAVRETQYF
. TRBJ1-2 TRBV28 . TGTGCCAGCGTGGGGGCTCGGGGGGTTGGCTACACCTTC CASVGARGVGYTF
few TRBJ1-1 TRBV5-1 . TGCGCCAGCAGCTTTGGACAGACGAACACTGAAGCTTTCTTT CASSFGQTNTEAFF
. TRBJ2-3 TRBV19 . TGTGCCAGTAGTATAGGGGGCCCTGCAGGAGATACGCAGTATTTT CASSIGGPAGDTQYF
. TRBJ1-2 TRBV4-1 . TGCGCCAGCAGCCAAGATAGGTTCGGGTTGAATGGCTACACCTTC CASSQDRFGLNGYTF
. TRBJ1-6 TRBV2 TRBD1 TGTGCCAGCAGTGAAACAGGGGGCATAAGACCCCTCCACTTT CASSETGGIRPLHF
. TRBJ2-3 TRBV5-6 . TGTGCCAGCAGCTTGGTCTTTAGTAGCACAGATACGCAGTATTTT CASSLVFSSTDTQYF
. TRBJ1-1 TRBV7-2 TRBD1 TGTGCCAGCAGCGCGGGACAGGCAAACACTGAAGCTTTCTTT CASSAGQANTEAFF
few TRBJ1-4 TRBV6-5 . TGTGCCAGCAGCCCGTCAGGGGCCGATGAAAAACTGTTTTTT CASSPSGADEKLFF
. TRBJ2-5 TRBV27 TRBD2 TGTGCCAGCAGTTTAGCGGGAGTTTCTAAGCAGTACTTC CASSLAGVSKQYF
. TRBJ1-1 TRBV28 . TGTGCCAGCAGTCCCCCCTGGCAGGAAGCTTTCTTT CASSPPWQEAFF
. TRBJ2-1 TRBV7-9 TRBD2 TGTGCCAGCAGCTCAGGGACTAGCGGGCTAGCCTACAATGAGCAGTTCTTC CASSSGTSGLAYNEQFF